Presented here are 30 T cell receptor beta chains from one specimen sequenced in a study of blood T cells in healthy people across ages. For the second PCR, which ran for about 6 to 11 cycles, a sample-barcoded 5' primer and a J-beta primer mix were used. One entry per CDR3 protein, called by TCRdb with MiXCR from the 5' RACE reads. The data show 500,000 to 600,000 distinct CDR3 sequences, with 25% to 30% seen just once and around 18% held by the top ten. The sample taken for sequencing was blood. The receptor set was obtained from a woman in her 70s in good health.

The V and J genes are TRBV29-1 and TRBJ1-4; maybe TRBD1 (6 bases). Germline CDR1 and CDR2: SQVTM and ANQGSEA. V was clipped by 4 bases and J by 7 bases, with 10 bases between them. The CDR3 loop spans 12 amino acids. The CDR3 reads CSVAQGGEKLFF. The DNA of the CDR3 is TGCAGCGTTGCACAGGGAGGTGAAAAACTGTTTTTT.

The chain uses TRBV25-1 and TRBJ1-3; D is undetermined. The CDR3 spans 15 residues. Germline values: CDR1 MGHDK, CDR2 SYGVNS. Deletions cut 5 bases from V and 0 bases from J, with 11 bases between. The CDR3 loop reads CASSSRLYSGNTIYF. The CDR3 region has the DNA TGTGCCAGCAGTTCGCGACTTTACTCTGGAAACACCATATATTTT.

This clonotype showed up just a few times. The chain joins TRBV20-1 to TRBJ2-1, with TRBD1 matching over 10 bases. The DNA end favors TRBJ2-5, so the J call may be wrong. Germline V gene lookup returns CDR1 DFQATT and CDR2 SNEGSKA (reference sequence). The CDR3 consists of 15 residues. The CDR3 sequence is CSARTDRGLWETQYF. The DNA of the CDR3 is TGCAGTGCTAGAACCGACAGGGGGCTGTGGGAGACCCAGTACTTC.

The CDR3 DNA reads as TGTGCCAGCACCCTAAGAATCGGACAGTCGGGAGGGGAGACCCAGTACTTC. Translation gives CASTLRIGQSGGETQYF. The V and J genes are TRBV6-2 or TRBV6-3 and TRBJ2-5; 8 bases match TRBD2. Germline assignment: CDR1 MNHEY and CDR2 SVGEGT. V lost 7 bases and J lost 5; bases outside the gene matches: 18. The CDR3 covers 17 residues.

This clonotype was detected a few times. The chain joins TRBV20-1 to TRBJ1-1, with 11 nucleotides matching TRBD1. CDR3 size: 15 residues. CDR1 is DFQATT, CDR2 SNEGSKA, per germline (reference sequence). V shed 5 bases and J 5 bases; nucleotides not matched to a gene: 10. DNA for the CDR3: TGCAGTGCTGGCCGGACAGGGGGCTTAAAGACTGAAGCTTTCTTT. This encodes CSAGRTGGLKTEAFF.

This clonotype showed up just a few times. At one of its ends the junction is not consistent with the germline gene, which may arise from a read error. The chain employs TRBV10-3 and TRBJ2-1, with TRBD2 matching over 7 bases. The germline CDR1 and CDR2 sequences are ENHRY and SYGVKD. This CDR3 spans 13 amino acids. CDR3 loop: CAIKPTGTKEELF. The CDR3 nucleotides read TGTGCCATCAAACCGACCGGGACTAAAGAGGAGCTCTTC.

The chain combines TRBV6-5 with TRBJ1-1; tentatively, D is TRBD1 (6 bases). CDR1 is MNHEY and CDR2 is SVGAGI in the germline V gene. V lost 6 bases to trimming and J lost 3 bases, with 17 bases between them. This CDR3 has 15 amino acids. The CDR3 coding sequence is TGTGCCAGCAGCCGACCAGGGGCTGGCGACACTGAAGCTTTCTTT. Protein product: CASSRPGAGDTEAFF.

On this clonotype: A read error may produce the germline difference seen at one junction end. The rearrangement uses TRBV20-1 and TRBJ1-5; D is uncertain. The CDR3 spans 14 residues. Germline V CDR1 and CDR2: DFQATT, SNEGSKA (reference sequence). CDR3 sequence: CSARGVVRDQPQRF. The CDR3 region has the DNA TGCAGTGCTAGAGGGGTGGTGAGGGATCAGCCCCAGCGTTTT.

This chain joins TRBV5-1 and TRBJ1-6; 8 positions agree with TRBD1. The germline V gene encodes CDR1 SGHRS and CDR2 YFSETQ. This CDR3 is built from 17 residues. V dropped 2 bases and J dropped 0; count of bases not matched to a gene: 4. The CDR3, as DNA: TGCGCCAGCAGCTTTGGGACAGGAGCCTCCTATAATTCACCCCTCCACTTT. It translates to CASSFGTGASYNSPLHF.

This clonotype was detected a few times. The J gene is TRBJ2-7, the V gene TRBV3-1; possibly TRBD1 for D (5 bases). The J call may not be correct, given that the DNA end is closer to TRBJ2-1. The CDR3 totals 12 residues. Germline CDR1 and CDR2: LGHDT and YNNKEL (reference sequence). CDR3 DNA sequence: TGTGCCAGCAGCGAAGTAGGGGCTGAGCAGTTCTTC. It encodes CASSEVGAEQFF.

The V call is TRBV7-9, the J call TRBJ1-2, with 7 bases aligning to TRBD1. The CDR3 is made up of 13 amino acids. Trimming at V came to 7 bases and at J to 3 bases, leaving 5 bases not matched to a gene. Germline CDR1 and CDR2: SEHNR and FQNEAQ (reference sequence). CDR3 sequence reads: CASTTGEYYGYTF. The CDR3 region has the DNA TGTGCCAGCACCACAGGGGAGTACTATGGCTACACCTTC.

V and J are TRBV30 and TRBJ2-5, with 9 nucleotides matching TRBD1. V was pared by 2 bases and J by 7 bases, with 8 bases of the junction left unmatched. The CDR3 length is 14 residues. Per germline, CDR1 GTSNPN and CDR2 SVGIG (reference sequence). CDR3 region: CAWSTQGAAGTQYF. The CDR3, as DNA: TGTGCCTGGAGTACACAGGGGGCGGCAGGGACCCAGTACTTC.

As concerns this clonotype: A clone one base away is much larger, so this may be a read error. The genes are TRBV11-2 and TRBJ2-1; D remains ambiguous. From germline, CDR1 is SGHAT and CDR2 FQNNGV. CDR3 length equals 14 residues. The DNA of the CDR3 is TGTGCCAACAGCTTCGGTTTTCCCTACAATGAGCAGTTCTTC. Encoded protein: CANSFGFPYNEQFF.

This clonotype was detected a few times. This rearrangement joins TRBV9 to TRBJ2-5; no definite D call. The CDR3 covers 14 residues. Germline V CDR1 and CDR2: SGDLS, YYNGEE. Trimming stripped 5 bases from V and 4 bases from J, with 15 bases between. This CDR3 is CASSQPGRRETQYF. In DNA, the CDR3 is TGTGCCAGCAGTCAGCCAGGTCGGCGAGAGACCCAGTACTTC.

The gene calls are TRBV7-2 and TRBJ2-3; 10 positions match TRBD2. CDR3 length: 18 residues. Trimming removed 3 bases from V and 2 bases from J; junction bases left unmatched: 11. In germline, CDR1 is SGHTA, CDR2 FQGNSA. Written as DNA, the CDR3 is TGTGCCAGCAGCTTCTTAGGGGCTAGCGGGGGAAACACAGATACGCAGTATTTT. Its translation: CASSFLGASGGNTDTQYF.

This clonotype was picked up many times. The V and J genes are TRBV28 and TRBJ2-5; 10 bases fit TRBD2. Trimming at V came to 5 bases and at J to 3 bases, leaving 3 bases not matched to a gene. The CDR3 length is 14 residues. The V gene's germline CDR1 is MDHEN and CDR2 SYDVKM. The CDR3 coding sequence is TGTGCCAGCAGTGGGACTAGCGCGGAAGAGACCCAGTACTTC. Protein product: CASSGTSAEETQYF.

V is TRBV7-2 and J is TRBJ2-3; 9 nucleotides align to TRBD2. This CDR3 spans 13 amino acids. Germline CDR1 is SGHTA and CDR2 is FQGNSA. The V segment lost 8 bases and the J segment 5 bases; nucleotides outside the gene matches: 5. CDR3 sequence: CASRRGGGDTQYF. CDR3 bases: TGTGCCAGCCGCCGCGGGGGGGGAGATACGCAGTATTTT.

This clonotype was recorded once. This rearrangement joins TRBV6-1 to TRBJ1-2; D is undetermined. CDR3 size: 13 residues. In germline, CDR1 is MNHNS, CDR2 SASEGT. V was clipped by 8 bases and J by 2 bases, with 12 bases between them. CDR3 sequence reads: CASVGGVNYGYTF. The CDR3 nucleotides are TGTGCCAGCGTTGGAGGCGTAAACTATGGCTACACCTTC.

The gene calls are TRBV7-9 and TRBJ2-3; no clear D. The CDR3 has 13 amino acids. Germline CDR1 and CDR2: SEHNR and FQNEAQ (reference sequence). V lost 2 bases and J lost 4, with 7 bases in between. CDR3 sequence reads: CASSLSVADTQYF. The DNA of the CDR3 is TGTGCCAGCAGCTTATCGGTAGCAGATACGCAGTATTTT.

The rearrangement joins TRBV5-1 to TRBJ2-7, with D maybe TRBD1 (6 bases). The CDR3 consists of 15 residues. The V end was cut by 5 bases, the J end by 6 bases, with 21 bases between. Per the germline V gene, CDR1 is SGHRS and CDR2 is YFSETQ. As DNA, the CDR3 is TGCGCCAGCAGAATCCTCTCGACAGGACCCGCCGAGCAGTACTTC. As protein: CASRILSTGPAEQYF.

This chain uses TRBV9 with TRBJ2-3; D unclear. V was cut by 4 bases and J by 6 bases, with 9 bases left in between. CDR1 and CDR2 from the germline V gene are SGDLS and YYNGEE. The CDR3 covers 12 residues. The CDR3 DNA sequence: TGTGCCAGCAGCCCCCCTTATGATACGCAGTATTTT. Translating it yields CASSPPYDTQYF.

The V call is TRBV5-1, the J call TRBJ2-5; 8 bases are shared with TRBD2. The germline V gene encodes CDR1 SGHRS and CDR2 YFSETQ. V lost 0 bases, J lost 2 bases, and 6 bases stayed unmatched. The length of the CDR3 is 16 residues. DNA for the CDR3: TGCGCCAGCAGCTTGGCCGGGAGGGGTCAGCAAGAGACCCAGTACTTC. This translates into CASSLAGRGQQETQYF.

This clonotype has a handful of counts. The V and J genes are TRBV4-3 and TRBJ1-4; TRBD1 matches at 10 bases. In germline, CDR1 is LGHNA, CDR2 YSLEER. This CDR3 has 16 residues. V shed 0 bases, J shed 8 bases, and the junction held 6 bases outside the gene matches. In nucleotides, the CDR3 is TGCGCCAGCAGCCAAGATGGGGGACAGGGGAGCGAAAAACTGTTTTTT. Protein sequence: CASSQDGGQGSEKLFF.

This clonotype has a handful of counts. This sequence joins TRBV7-9 and TRBJ1-4, with D tentatively TRBD1 (5 bases). The CDR3 runs 15 residues. V was shortened by 5 bases and J by 0 bases, with 10 bases between the two germline ends. Per germline, CDR1 SEHNR and CDR2 FQNEAQ (reference sequence). CDR3 in DNA: TGTGCCAGCAGCCCTCCGGGGGCAACTAATGAAAAACTGTTTTTT. Protein sequence: CASSPPGATNEKLFF.

The sample holds many counts of this clonotype. The chain has TRBV9 and TRBJ1-2; D gene uncertain. The V gene's germline CDR1 is SGDLS and CDR2 YYNGEE. The CDR3 is 12 residues long. Trimming stripped 0 bases from V and 8 bases from J, with 8 bases between. CDR3 in amino acids: CASSVVGRGYTF. The CDR3 DNA sequence: TGTGCCAGCAGCGTAGTCGGCAGGGGCTACACCTTC. The full variable domain, rest sourced from reference TRBV9 and TRBJ1-2, is DSGVTQTPKHLITATGQRVTLRCSPRSGDLSVYWYQQSLDQGLQFLIQYYNGEERAKGNILERFSAQQFPDLHSELNLSSLELGDSALYFCASSVVGRGYTFGSGTRLTVV.

This clonotype was detected a few times. The V and J genes are TRBV5-1 and TRBJ2-7; possibly TRBD2 for D (6 bases). Germline loops: CDR1 SGHRS, CDR2 YFSETQ. The V and J ends lost 4 bases and 4 bases respectively, with 18 bases between them. This CDR3 has 15 residues. CDR3: CASSVGGGARYEQYF. CDR3 coding DNA: TGCGCCAGCAGCGTAGGTGGCGGGGCCAGGTACGAGCAGTACTTC.

The chain employs TRBV7-2 and TRBJ1-2, with a tentative D call TRBD1 (5 bases). Germline V lookup: CDR1 SGHTA, CDR2 FQGNSA. V dropped 6 bases and J dropped 1 base, with 12 bases sitting between them. The CDR3 length is 14 residues. The CDR3 here is CASRRDGLNYGYTF. CDR3 coding DNA: TGTGCCAGCAGACGGGACGGCCTTAACTATGGCTACACCTTC.

The rearrangement uses TRBV5-1 and TRBJ2-5; D not resolved. V was trimmed by 7 bases and J by 5 bases, leaving 15 bases between them. This CDR3 has 13 residues. The germline CDR1 and CDR2 sequences are SGHRS and YFSETQ. In DNA, the CDR3 is TGCGCCAGCGCGGTTCGGGTCGGCGAGACCCAGTACTTC. It yields the protein CASAVRVGETQYF.

The chain is built from TRBV7-2 and TRBJ2-3; 9 bases are shared with TRBD2. Trimming removed 1 base from V and 0 bases from J; junction bases left unmatched: 14. The length of the CDR3 is 20 residues. The germline CDR1 and CDR2 sequences are SGHTA and FQGNSA. DNA of the CDR3: TGTGCCAGCAGCTTAGTCGAGGTGGCTAGCGGGGTATCTAGCACAGATACGCAGTATTTT. Protein product: CASSLVEVASGVSSTDTQYF.

This clonotype was seen ten or more times. The chain carries TRBV9 and TRBJ1-4, with D hard to call. Trimming removed 4 bases at V and 5 bases at J, with 15 bases between. The CDR3 totals 15 residues. In germline, CDR1 is SGDLS, CDR2 YYNGEE. In DNA form, the CDR3 reads TGTGCCAGCAGCCCGTACTCCCAAGAAAATGAAAAACTGTTTTTT. Translating gives CASSPYSQENEKLFF.